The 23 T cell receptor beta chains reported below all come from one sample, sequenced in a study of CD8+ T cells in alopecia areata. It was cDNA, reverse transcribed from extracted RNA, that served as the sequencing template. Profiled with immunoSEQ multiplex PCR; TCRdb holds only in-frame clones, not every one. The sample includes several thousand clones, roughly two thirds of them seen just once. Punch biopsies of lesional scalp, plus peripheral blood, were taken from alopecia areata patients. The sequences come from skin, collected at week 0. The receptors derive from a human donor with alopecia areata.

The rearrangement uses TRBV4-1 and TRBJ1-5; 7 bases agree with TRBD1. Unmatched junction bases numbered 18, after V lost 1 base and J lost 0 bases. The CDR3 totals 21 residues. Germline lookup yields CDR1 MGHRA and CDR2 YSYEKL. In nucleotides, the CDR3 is TGCGCCAGCAGCCAAGGTCGATCGAGCGGACAGGCCCTATATAGCAATCAGCCCCAGCATTTT. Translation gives CASSQGRSSGQALYSNQPQHF.

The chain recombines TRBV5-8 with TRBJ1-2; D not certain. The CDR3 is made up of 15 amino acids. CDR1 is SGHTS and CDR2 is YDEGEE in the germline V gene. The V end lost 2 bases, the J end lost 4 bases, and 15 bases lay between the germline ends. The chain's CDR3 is CASSFGGTGIYGYTF. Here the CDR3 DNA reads TGTGCCAGCAGCTTTGGTGGTACCGGCATCTATGGCTACACCTTC.

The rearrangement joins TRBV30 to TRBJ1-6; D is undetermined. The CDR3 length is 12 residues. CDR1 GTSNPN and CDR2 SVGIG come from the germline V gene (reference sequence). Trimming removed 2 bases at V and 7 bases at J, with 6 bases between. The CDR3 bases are TGTGCCTGGAGTCTGCAAAATTCACCCCTCCACTTT. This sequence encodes CAWSLQNSPLHF.

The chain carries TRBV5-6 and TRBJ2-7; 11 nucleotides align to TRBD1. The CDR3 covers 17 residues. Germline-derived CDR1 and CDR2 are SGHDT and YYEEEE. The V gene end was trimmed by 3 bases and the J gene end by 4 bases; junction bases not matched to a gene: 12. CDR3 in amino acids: CASSSKLLGTGGYEQYF. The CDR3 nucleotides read TGTGCCAGCAGCTCGAAGTTGTTAGGGACAGGGGGGTACGAGCAGTACTTC.

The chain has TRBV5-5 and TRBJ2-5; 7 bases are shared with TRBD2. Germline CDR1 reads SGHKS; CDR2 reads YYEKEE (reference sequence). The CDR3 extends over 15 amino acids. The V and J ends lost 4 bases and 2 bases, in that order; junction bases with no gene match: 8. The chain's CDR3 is CASSERDYGQETQYF. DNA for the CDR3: TGTGCCAGCAGCGAACGGGACTACGGACAAGAGACCCAGTACTTC.

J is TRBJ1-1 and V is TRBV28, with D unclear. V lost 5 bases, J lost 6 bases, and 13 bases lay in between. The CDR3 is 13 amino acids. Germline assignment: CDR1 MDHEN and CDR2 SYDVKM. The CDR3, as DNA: TGTGCCAGCAGTCGACTTAAGATAGCTGAAGCTTTCTTT. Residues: CASSRLKIAEAFF. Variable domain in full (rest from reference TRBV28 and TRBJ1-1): DVKVTQSSRYLVKRTGEKVFLECVQDMDHENMFWYRQDPGLGLRLIYFSYDVKMKEKGDIPEGYSVSREKKERFSLILESASTNQTSMYLCASSRLKIAEAFFGQGTRLTVV.

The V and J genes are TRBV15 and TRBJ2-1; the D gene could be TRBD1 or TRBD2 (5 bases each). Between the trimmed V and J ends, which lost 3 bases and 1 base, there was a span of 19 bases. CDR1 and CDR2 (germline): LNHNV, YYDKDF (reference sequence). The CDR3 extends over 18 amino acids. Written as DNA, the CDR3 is TGTGCCACCAGCAGTTACCGCAGGGAGCTGAATTCCTACAATGAGCAGTTCTTC. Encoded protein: CATSSYRRELNSYNEQFF.

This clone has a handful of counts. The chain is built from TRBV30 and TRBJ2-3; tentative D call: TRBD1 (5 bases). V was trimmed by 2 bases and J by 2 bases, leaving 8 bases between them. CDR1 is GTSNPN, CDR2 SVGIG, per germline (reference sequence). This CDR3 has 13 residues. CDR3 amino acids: CAWSTGLTDTQYF. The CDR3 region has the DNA TGTGCCTGGAGTACAGGTCTCACAGATACGCAGTATTTT.

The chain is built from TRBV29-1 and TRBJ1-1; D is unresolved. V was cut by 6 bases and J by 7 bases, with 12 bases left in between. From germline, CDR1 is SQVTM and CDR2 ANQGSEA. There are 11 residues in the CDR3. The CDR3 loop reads CSVLNWGEAFF. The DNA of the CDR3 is TGCAGCGTATTGAATTGGGGTGAAGCTTTCTTT.

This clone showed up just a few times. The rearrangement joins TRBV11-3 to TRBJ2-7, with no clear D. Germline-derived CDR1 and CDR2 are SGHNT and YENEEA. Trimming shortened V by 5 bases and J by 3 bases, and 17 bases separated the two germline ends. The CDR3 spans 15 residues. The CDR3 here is CASSPVPNEFYEQYF. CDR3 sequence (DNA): TGTGCCAGCAGCCCCGTGCCGAACGAGTTCTACGAGCAGTACTTC.

DNA for the CDR3: TGTGCCAGCAGCTTGGTGGATACGCAGTATTTT. Translated: CASSLVDTQYF. This chain connects TRBV5-8 to TRBJ2-3; D uncertain. Trimming took 0 bases from V and 6 from J, leaving 2 bases between them. The germline CDR1 and CDR2 sequences are SGHTS and YDEGEE. The CDR3 loop spans 11 amino acids.

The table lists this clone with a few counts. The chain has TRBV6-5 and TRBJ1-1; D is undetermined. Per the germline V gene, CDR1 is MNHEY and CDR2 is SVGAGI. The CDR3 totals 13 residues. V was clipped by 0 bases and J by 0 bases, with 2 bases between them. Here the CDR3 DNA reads TGTGCCAGCAGTTACTCGATGAACACTGAAGCTTTCTTT. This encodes CASSYSMNTEAFF.

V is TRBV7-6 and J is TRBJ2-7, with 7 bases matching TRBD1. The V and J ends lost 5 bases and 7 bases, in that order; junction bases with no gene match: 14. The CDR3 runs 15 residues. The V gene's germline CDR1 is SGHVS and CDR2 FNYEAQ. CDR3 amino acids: CASSTVERQGGEQYF. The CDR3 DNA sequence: TGTGCCAGCAGCACCGTTGAGAGACAGGGCGGAGAGCAGTACTTC.

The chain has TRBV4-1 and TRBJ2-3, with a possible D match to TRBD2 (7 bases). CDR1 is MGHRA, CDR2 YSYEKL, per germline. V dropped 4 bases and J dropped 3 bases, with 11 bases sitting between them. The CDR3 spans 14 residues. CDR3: CASSPGGLTDTQYF. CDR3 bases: TGCGCCAGCAGCCCGGGGGGCCTGACAGATACGCAGTATTTT.

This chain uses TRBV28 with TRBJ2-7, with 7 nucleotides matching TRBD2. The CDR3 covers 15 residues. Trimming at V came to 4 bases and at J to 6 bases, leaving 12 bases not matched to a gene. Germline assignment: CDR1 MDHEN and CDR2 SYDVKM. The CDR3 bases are TGTGCCAGCAGTTCCCCCGGGACTAACGGGGTCGAGCAGTACTTC. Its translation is CASSSPGTNGVEQYF.

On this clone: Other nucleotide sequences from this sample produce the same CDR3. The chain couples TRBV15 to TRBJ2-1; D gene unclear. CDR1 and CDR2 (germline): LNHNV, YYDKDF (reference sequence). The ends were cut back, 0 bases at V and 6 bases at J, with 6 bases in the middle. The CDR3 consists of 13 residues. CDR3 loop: CATSRDTGNEQFF. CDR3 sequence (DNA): TGTGCCACCAGCAGAGATACTGGCAATGAGCAGTTCTTC.

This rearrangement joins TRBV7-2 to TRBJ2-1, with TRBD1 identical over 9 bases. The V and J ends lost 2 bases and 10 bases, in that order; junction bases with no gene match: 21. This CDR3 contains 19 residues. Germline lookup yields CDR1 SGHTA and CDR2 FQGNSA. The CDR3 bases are TGTGCCAGCAGCTTATATGGGACAGGGTGGATCCCTGAGGCGCGGGAGCAGTTCTTC. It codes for CASSLYGTGWIPEAREQFF.

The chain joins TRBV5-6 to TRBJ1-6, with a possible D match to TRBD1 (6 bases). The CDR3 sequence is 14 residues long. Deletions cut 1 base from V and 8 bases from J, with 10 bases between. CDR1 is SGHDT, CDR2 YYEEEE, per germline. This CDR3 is CASSLPPGDSPLHF. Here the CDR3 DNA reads TGTGCCAGCAGCTTGCCCCCAGGGGATTCACCCCTCCACTTT.

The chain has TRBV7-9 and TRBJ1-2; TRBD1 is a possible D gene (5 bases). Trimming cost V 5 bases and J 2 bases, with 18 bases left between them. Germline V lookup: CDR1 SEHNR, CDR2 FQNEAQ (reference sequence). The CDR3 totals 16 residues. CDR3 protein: CASSPPGSRVNYGYTF. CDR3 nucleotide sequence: TGTGCCAGCAGCCCTCCGGGGTCCAGGGTAAACTATGGCTACACCTTC.

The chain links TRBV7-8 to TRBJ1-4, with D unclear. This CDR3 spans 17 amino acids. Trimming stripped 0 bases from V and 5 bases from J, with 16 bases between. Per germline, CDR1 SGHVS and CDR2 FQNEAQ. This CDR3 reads CASSLAALGRRNEKLFF. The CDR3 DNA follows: TGTGCCAGCAGCTTAGCGGCACTGGGAAGGAGGAATGAAAAACTGTTTTTT. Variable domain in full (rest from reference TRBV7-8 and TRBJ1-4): GAGVSQSPRYKVAKRGQDVALRCDPISGHVSLFWYQQALGQGPEFLTYFQNEAQLDKSGLPSDRFFAERPEGSVSTLKIQRTQQEDSAVYLCASSLAALGRRNEKLFFGSGTQLSVL.

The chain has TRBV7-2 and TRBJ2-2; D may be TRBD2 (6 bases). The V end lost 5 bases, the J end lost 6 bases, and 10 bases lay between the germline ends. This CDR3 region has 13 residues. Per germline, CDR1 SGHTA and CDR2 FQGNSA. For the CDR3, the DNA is TGTGCCAGCAGCCGCCCGGGGGCCGGGGAGCTGTTTTTT. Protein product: CASSRPGAGELFF.

For the CDR3, the DNA is TGCGCCAGCAGCCTGGCGGGCCCACAGGGAGGTACTGAAGCTTTCTTT. As protein: CASSLAGPQGGTEAFF. The chain uses TRBV5-1 and TRBJ1-1; TRBD1 might be the D (6 bases). Per the germline V gene, CDR1 is SGHRS and CDR2 is YFSETQ. V lost 4 bases and J 5 bases, leaving 21 bases between the germline ends. CDR3 length: 16 residues.

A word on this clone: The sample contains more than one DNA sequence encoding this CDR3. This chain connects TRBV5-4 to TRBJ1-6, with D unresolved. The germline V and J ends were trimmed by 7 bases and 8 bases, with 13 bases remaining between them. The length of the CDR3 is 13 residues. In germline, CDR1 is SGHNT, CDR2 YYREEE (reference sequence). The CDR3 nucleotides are TGTGCCAGCGCTAAAGATTCGGATTCACCCCTCCACTTT. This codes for CASAKDSDSPLHF. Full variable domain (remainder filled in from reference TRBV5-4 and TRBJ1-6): ETGVTQSPTHLIKTRGQQVTLRCSSQSGHNTVSWYQQALGQGPQFIFQYYREEENGRGNFPPRFSGLQFPNYSSELNVNALELDDSALYLCASAKDSDSPLHFGNGTRLTVT.